This T cell receptor beta chain was observed in a study of tumor and adjacent non-tumor tissue in lung cancer. A modified ARM-PCR protocol with three rounds of nested PCR amplified TCRbeta. TCRdb analysed the multiplex PCR reads with MiXCR anew, one entry per CDR3 protein. This table has about 200,000 distinct CDR3 sequences, around 71% appearing once. There are 16 residues in the CDR3. V gave up 8 bases and J gave up 7 bases; unmatched junction bases: 17. The V gene's germline CDR1 is MDHEN and CDR2 SYDVKM. Remarks on this clonotype: Its antigen is unknown. It may be a read error: a sequence one base away is much more abundant.

This sample's RNA came from whole unsorted tissue. Newly diagnosed lung cancer patients had thoracic surgery in China, August–late 2014, without prior chemotherapy. General study points: Tumor tissue had significantly higher TCR diversity than normal lung. Tumor repertoires had a smaller top 100 clone share than normal lung.

The sequenced material came from lung tumor tissue. The chain carries TRBV28 and TRBJ1-5; TRBD1 matches 7 bases. The origin of this receptor is a man between 60 and 70 years old with non-small cell lung cancer. In nucleotides, the CDR3 is TGTGCCAGCCCTCCCCGACAGGGAGACGTAAAACAGCCCCAGCATTTT. This encodes CASPPRQGDVKQPQHF.